The 18 T cell receptor beta chains presented below share a single source sample, sequenced in a study of cytotoxic CD8 clonotypes in ibrutinib-treated CLL. Repertoires were generated with immunoSEQ multiplex PCR, while TCRdb's copy carries only in-frame clones and drops some. Found here are 160,000 or so clones, approximately 77% of them singletons; the top ten hold approximately 2%. Source: PBMCs, taken after 12 months of ibrutinib treatment. These receptors all stem from a human donor with chronic lymphocytic leukemia.

The V call is TRBV6-5, the J call TRBJ1-3, with D possibly TRBD1 on 5 matching bases. CDR1 and CDR2 from the germline V gene are MNHEY and SVGAGI. The CDR3 contains 14 residues. The V gene lost 7 bases and the J gene lost 2 bases, with 12 bases spanning the gap. In nucleotides, the CDR3 is TGTGCCAGCAAGGCGGCAGGGACTGGAAACACCATATATTTT. Translation: CASKAAGTGNTIYF.

V usage is TRBV6-4 and J usage is TRBJ2-7, with 8 bases aligning to TRBD2. V was clipped by 10 bases and J by 2 bases; unmatched bases: 13. CDR1 is MRHNA, CDR2 SNTAGT, per germline. CDR3 length: 15 residues. In nucleotides, the CDR3 is TGTGCCACCATCCCCGGGGGACTAGTTCCCTACGAGCAGTACTTC. It encodes CATIPGGLVPYEQYF.

The chain combines TRBV28 with TRBJ1-1, with a tentative D call TRBD1 (6 bases). V was trimmed by 6 bases and J by 9 bases, leaving 20 bases between them. The CDR3 contains 14 residues. Per germline, CDR1 MDHEN and CDR2 SYDVKM. The CDR3 sequence: CASSDNHAGTKAFF. The DNA for the CDR3 is TGTGCCAGCAGCGATAATCACGCCGGGACAAAAGCTTTCTTT. Together with reference TRBV28 and TRBJ1-1, the CDR3 gives the full variable domain: DVKVTQSSRYLVKRTGEKVFLECVQDMDHENMFWYRQDPGLGLRLIYFSYDVKMKEKGDIPEGYSVSREKKERFSLILESASTNQTSMYLCASSDNHAGTKAFFGQGTRLTVV.

This clone has just one count. The chain carries TRBV4-2 and TRBJ2-7; 8 nucleotides agree with TRBD2. This CDR3 has 16 residues. With V trimmed by 1 base and J by 1 base, 6 bases remained unmatched. Germline CDR1 reads LGHNA; CDR2 reads YNFKEQ. The CDR3 is CASSQAGGGGSYEQYF. The DNA for the CDR3 is TGTGCCAGCAGCCAAGCCGGGGGGGGAGGATCCTACGAGCAGTACTTC.

J is TRBJ1-1 and V is TRBV29-1, with TRBD1 matching over 7 bases. This CDR3 contains 13 residues. Germline CDR1 and CDR2: SQVTM and ANQGSEA. With 4 bases clipped from V and 0 bases from J, the junction kept 2 bases outside the gene matches. CDR3 sequence reads: CSVGGQLNTEAFF. The CDR3, as DNA: TGCAGCGTTGGGGGACAGTTGAACACTGAAGCTTTCTTT. The variable domain in full, completed from reference TRBV29-1 and TRBJ1-1, reads SAVISQKPSRDICQRGTSLTIQCQVDSQVTMMFWYRQQPGQSLTLIATANQGSEATYESGFVIDKFPISRPNLTFSTLTVSNMSPEDSSIYLCSVGGQLNTEAFFGQGTRLTVV.

This rearrangement joins TRBV4-3 to TRBJ1-2; D is unclear. V was clipped by 1 base and J by 4 bases, with 16 bases between them. Germline-derived CDR1 and CDR2 are LGHNA and YSLEER. The CDR3 has 16 amino acids. The CDR3 protein is CASSQVGVVGGYGYTF. The CDR3 DNA sequence: TGCGCCAGCAGCCAAGTCGGGGTCGTGGGTGGCTATGGCTACACCTTC.

This clone was recorded only once. The chain recombines TRBV6-5 with TRBJ2-2; D is ambiguous. In germline, CDR1 is MNHEY, CDR2 SVGAGI. CDR3 length: 15 residues. V lost 5 bases and J 4 bases, leaving 14 bases between the germline ends. The DNA of the CDR3 is TGTGCCAGCAGTACCCTCGCGGTGACCACCGGGGAGCTGTTTTTT. This sequence encodes CASSTLAVTTGELFF.

The chain joins TRBV7-2 to TRBJ1-2; D uncertain. Germline assignment: CDR1 SGHTA and CDR2 FQGNSA. Trimming left V 5 bases short and J 5 bases short, with 9 bases between. This CDR3 region has 12 residues. The CDR3 here is CASSPTLYGYTF. CDR3 bases: TGTGCCAGCAGCCCAACACTATATGGCTACACCTTC. Full variable domain (outside the CDR3, taken from reference TRBV7-2 and TRBJ1-2): GAGVSQSPSNKVTEKGKDVELRCDPISGHTALYWYRQSLGQGLEFLIYFQGNSAPDKSGLPSDRFSAERTGGSVSTLTIQRTQQEDSAVYLCASSPTLYGYTFGSGTRLTVV.

The genes are TRBV7-2 and TRBJ1-1, with D tentatively TRBD1 (5 bases). The CDR3 has 14 residues. Trimming shortened V by 2 bases and J by 10 bases, and 17 bases separated the two germline ends. CDR1 is SGHTA and CDR2 is FQGNSA in the germline V gene. In nucleotides, the CDR3 is TGTGCCAGCAGCTTAAGTGACATCGGGGCGCGAGCTTTCTTT. Protein sequence: CASSLSDIGARAFF.

The rearrangement joins TRBV7-9 to TRBJ1-2; D gene unclear. Germline CDR1 reads SEHNR; CDR2 reads FQNEAQ (reference sequence). Trimming removed 4 bases at V and 4 bases at J, with 13 bases between. The CDR3 runs 14 residues. As DNA, the CDR3 is TGTGCCAGCAGCTCCCCTAGGGTCCCCTATGGCTACACCTTC. It codes for CASSSPRVPYGYTF.

There are a few counts of this clone. The chain links TRBV4-3 to TRBJ1-1; D ambiguous. Germline CDR1 is LGHNA and CDR2 is YSLEER. This CDR3 has 14 residues. The V end was cut by 0 bases, the J end by 5 bases, with 10 bases between. The CDR3 spells CASSQDPGETEAFF. CDR3 coding DNA: TGCGCCAGCAGCCAAGATCCGGGAGAGACTGAAGCTTTCTTT.

This clone was recorded only once. CDR3 region: CASSISGRSVEQFF. The CDR3 coding sequence is TGTGCCAGTAGTATTAGCGGGAGGTCGGTTGAGCAGTTCTTC. The V and J genes are TRBV19 and TRBJ2-1; 10 nucleotides line up with TRBD2. The CDR3 loop spans 14 amino acids. The germline V gene encodes CDR1 LNHDA and CDR2 SQIVND (reference sequence). Losses at the gene ends were 3 bases for V and 9 bases for J; bases not matched to a gene: 5.

This chain uses TRBV28 with TRBJ2-7; D perhaps matches TRBD1 (5 bases). Germline V CDR1 and CDR2: MDHEN, SYDVKM. The V and J ends lost 3 bases and 2 bases respectively, with 11 bases between them. This CDR3 region has 14 residues. The CDR3 sequence: CASSLEQVTYEQYF. The CDR3 bases are TGTGCCAGCAGTTTGGAACAGGTTACCTACGAGCAGTACTTC.

V and J are TRBV4-2 and TRBJ1-4; possibly TRBD1 for D (5 bases). Between the trimmed V and J ends, which lost 1 base and 4 bases, there was a span of 10 bases. Germline loops: CDR1 LGHNA, CDR2 YNFKEQ. The CDR3 loop spans 15 amino acids. CDR3 nucleotide sequence: TGTGCCAGCAGCCAAGGACAGAAGAATAATGAAAAACTGTTTTTT. It yields the protein CASSQGQKNNEKLFF.

This clone appeared once. The chain links TRBV10-3 to TRBJ2-1; 8 nucleotides match TRBD2. V was pared by 4 bases and J by 5 bases, with 10 bases of the junction left unmatched. This CDR3 has 16 residues. CDR1 and CDR2 (germline): ENHRY, SYGVKD. CDR3 DNA sequence: TGTGCCATCAGTGGACAGGAAACTAGCGGTAACAATGAGCAGTTCTTC. Residues: CAISGQETSGNNEQFF.

The J gene is TRBJ2-7, the V gene TRBV2; the match to TRBD1 covers 7 bases. Trimming at V came to 6 bases and at J to 6 bases, leaving 8 bases not matched to a gene. The CDR3 loop spans 13 amino acids. Germline CDR1 is SNHLY and CDR2 is FYNNEI. The CDR3, as DNA: TGTGCCAGCAGAGCCCAGGGGGTTCCCGAGCAGTACTTC. Residues: CASRAQGVPEQYF.

This clone was found a few times. The J gene is TRBJ1-5, the V gene TRBV7-2; 9 positions match TRBD1. CDR1 is SGHTA and CDR2 is FQGNSA in the germline V gene. J gave up 6 bases and V 2 bases, and 5 bases lay outside the gene matches. The length of the CDR3 is 15 residues. This CDR3 reads CASSLQTGGSQPQHF. In DNA form, the CDR3 reads TGTGCCAGCAGCTTACAGACAGGGGGGTCTCAGCCCCAGCATTTT.

The CDR3 loop reads CASSHLGSRGTTEAFF. The CDR3 DNA is TGTGCCAGCAGCCATCTCGGGTCCCGGGGGACCACTGAAGCTTTCTTT. This chain connects TRBV4-2 to TRBJ1-1; possibly TRBD1 for D (5 bases). V lost 3 bases and J lost 4, with 18 bases in between. Germline-derived CDR1 and CDR2 are LGHNA and YNFKEQ. The CDR3 runs to 16 residues.